This TCR beta chain was found in a study of T cell repertoires in ileal Crohn's disease. Study overall: From the surgical specimen's inflamed ileum, biopsies were taken as M0. Study-level points and caveats: Compared with non-smokers, active smokers at surgery showed more clonal expansions.

Here immunoSEQ multiplex PCR was the method, and the copy in TCRdb shows in-frame clones only, minus some. The sample shows over 6,500 clones, around 83% of them seen only once. Notes on this clone: Antigen specificity is unknown.

The time point is: inflamed ileum from the surgical specimen. The CDR3 length is 17 residues. The V end lost 3 bases, the J end lost 1 base, and 17 bases lay between the germline ends. Germline V CDR1 and CDR2: MGHRA, YSYEKL. The genes are TRBV4-1 and TRBJ2-3, with D perhaps matching TRBD2 (6 bases). The sequenced material came from ileal tissue. This clonotype originated in an adult with Crohn's disease. The CDR3 DNA sequence: TGCGCCAGCAGCCAGGGATCGACCGGCGGGGGCACAGATACGCAGTATTTT. It is translated as CASSQGSTGGGTDTQYF.